This TCR beta chain was sequenced during a study of T cell responses to AZD1222 COVID-19 vaccine. General study findings and limits: Donors were largely white British and mainly female; clonal diversity was possibly underestimated.

Germline V CDR1 and CDR2: SGHVS, FQNEAQ. CDR3 size: 19 residues. The ends were cut back, 5 bases at V and 1 base at J, with 21 bases in the middle. Clones were sequenced by immunoSEQ multiplex PCR, and TCRdb holds only the in-frame ones, with some missing. The sample has about 110,000 clones, 80% to 95% seen once; the top ten hold roughly 2.7%. Of note for this clone: What it recognizes is unknown.

The starting material was peripheral blood, obtained 28 days after the second AZD1222 dose. The V gene is TRBV7-8, the J gene TRBJ2-6, with D possibly being TRBD1 (6 bases). The TCR was taken from an adult who received the AZD1222 COVID-19 vaccine. The CDR3 loop reads CASSIHYRALGSGANVLTF. The CDR3 DNA reads TGTGCCAGCAGCATACACTACAGGGCCCTTGGTTCTGGGGCCAACGTCCTGACTTTC.